These T cell receptor beta chains were read from a single sample in a study of blood T cells in healthy people across ages. A single record per CDR3 protein comes from TCRdb applying MiXCR to the 5' RACE reads. The repertoire consists of some 1,000,000 distinct CDR3 sequences, with almost 25% occurring once and the leading ten covering about 0.69%. This sample was also put to use in a study of T cells of mothers and their children.

The specimen was blood. Receptor source: a girl aged 2 to 10 in good health. CDR3s include the opening cysteine and the closing phenylalanine or tryptophan. The order of the fields is V gene, clone size, J gene, D gene, CDR3 DNA, CDR3 protein. D genes are given only for firm matches. Not all rows give a size; the values are once, few, many and, for expanded clones, a class.

v_gene: TRBV6-1
abundance: few
j_gene: TRBJ2-7
d_gene: TRBD1
CDR3nt: TGTGCCAGCAGTGAAGTGTATGAGGGGACAGGGATAGTGTACGAGCAGTACTTC
CDR3aa: CASSEVYEGTGIVYEQYF

v_gene: TRBV11-2
abundance: NA
j_gene: TRBJ2-5
d_gene: NA
CDR3nt: TGTGCCAGCAGCTTAGAACCGGTGGGAGAAGAGACCCAGTACTTC
CDR3aa: CASSLEPVGEETQYF

v_gene: TRBV7-3
abundance: NA
j_gene: TRBJ2-3
d_gene: TRBD1
CDR3nt: TGTGCCAGCTCATGGACAGGGGGCACAGATACGCAGTATTTT
CDR3aa: CASSWTGGTDTQYF

v_gene: TRBV20-1
abundance: NA
j_gene: TRBJ2-5
d_gene: NA
CDR3nt: TGCAGTGCTAGTATCGGGGAGACCCAGTACTTC
CDR3aa: CSASIGETQYF

v_gene: TRBV12-3/TRBV12-4
abundance: NA
j_gene: TRBJ2-7
d_gene: NA
CDR3nt: TGTGCCAGCAGTTTAGTTCAGGGGTCCAGCCCTTTCGAGCAGTACTTC
CDR3aa: CASSLVQGSSPFEQYF

v_gene: TRBV25-1
abundance: NA
j_gene: TRBJ2-7
d_gene: TRBD1
CDR3nt: TGTGCCAGCAGAGGACAGGGAATCTACGAGCAGTACTTC
CDR3aa: CASRGQGIYEQYF

v_gene: TRBV12-5
abundance: few
j_gene: TRBJ2-7
d_gene: NA
CDR3nt: TGTGCTAGTGGTTTGGCCGGATGGGAGGCCTACGAGCAGTACTTC
CDR3aa: CASGLAGWEAYEQYF

v_gene: TRBV5-1
abundance: NA
j_gene: TRBJ2-2
d_gene: TRBD1
CDR3nt: TGCGCCAGCAGCCCCCTCCAGGGGGACGAGGCCGGGGAGCTGTTTTTT
CDR3aa: CASSPLQGDEAGELFF

v_gene: TRBV7-2
abundance: few
j_gene: TRBJ1-1
d_gene: TRBD1
CDR3nt: TGTGCCAGCAGCTTCAGCCCCAGGGGGCAGAATGAAGCTTTCTTT
CDR3aa: CASSFSPRGQNEAFF

v_gene: TRBV18
abundance: NA
j_gene: TRBJ2-4
d_gene: NA
CDR3nt: TGTGCCAGCTCACCAGAGGACAAAAACATTCAGTACTTC
CDR3aa: CASSPEDKNIQYF

v_gene: TRBV20-1
abundance: few
j_gene: TRBJ2-1
d_gene: NA
CDR3nt: TGCAGTGCTAGGGGACATATCTCCTACAATGAGCAGTTCTTC
CDR3aa: CSARGHISYNEQFF

v_gene: TRBV7-2
abundance: NA
j_gene: TRBJ2-5
d_gene: TRBD1
CDR3nt: TGTGCCAGCAGCCTCTCGTCGGGACAGGGGAGAGGAGAGACCCAGTACTTC
CDR3aa: CASSLSSGQGRGETQYF

v_gene: TRBV4-1
abundance: NA
j_gene: TRBJ1-1
d_gene: NA
CDR3nt: TGCGCCAGCAGCCAAGGCGATCTGTTCACTGAAGCTTTCTTT
CDR3aa: CASSQGDLFTEAFF

v_gene: TRBV7-2
abundance: few
j_gene: TRBJ2-3
d_gene: TRBD2
CDR3nt: TGTGCCAGCAGCCTAGCGGGTCCCCAGGGAGATACGCAGTATTTT
CDR3aa: CASSLAGPQGDTQYF

v_gene: TRBV11-2
abundance: NA
j_gene: TRBJ2-1
d_gene: NA
CDR3nt: TGTGCCAGCAGCCCCCTCCCGGCCTACAATGAGCGGTTCTTC
CDR3aa: CASSPLPAYNERFF

v_gene: TRBV4-2
abundance: NA
j_gene: TRBJ2-5
d_gene: NA
CDR3nt: TGTGCCAGCAGCTCAAGCCCAGGGGGGCAAGAGACCCAGTACTTC
CDR3aa: CASSSSPGGQETQYF

v_gene: TRBV7-2
abundance: few
j_gene: TRBJ2-5
d_gene: NA
CDR3nt: TGTGCCAGCAGCTTAGCAGGCTCGTTTGAAGAGACCCAGTACTTC
CDR3aa: CASSLAGSFEETQYF

v_gene: TRBV7-9
abundance: NA
j_gene: TRBJ1-1
d_gene: NA
CDR3nt: TGTGCCAGCAGCCCCTCCGGGTGGGAGGCTTTCTTT
CDR3aa: CASSPSGWEAFF

v_gene: TRBV6-2/TRBV6-3
abundance: NA
j_gene: TRBJ2-1
d_gene: NA
CDR3nt: TGTGCTTCCACGCCAGCCCCCTCCTACAATGAGCAGTTCTTC
CDR3aa: CASTPAPSYNEQFF

v_gene: TRBV5-1
abundance: NA
j_gene: TRBJ2-7
d_gene: TRBD2
CDR3nt: TGCGCCAGCAGCTTGACTAGCGGGACTCCTCAGTACTTC
CDR3aa: CASSLTSGTPQYF

v_gene: TRBV7-9
abundance: few
j_gene: TRBJ2-1
d_gene: TRBD2
CDR3nt: TGTGCCAGCAGCCCCCATCGGGGCGGGAGGGCTAATGAGCAGTTCTTC
CDR3aa: CASSPHRGGRANEQFF

v_gene: TRBV6-5
abundance: NA
j_gene: TRBJ1-3
d_gene: NA
CDR3nt: TGTGCCAGCTCCAAAGGTCCTGGAAACACCATATATTTT
CDR3aa: CASSKGPGNTIYF

v_gene: TRBV7-9
abundance: NA
j_gene: TRBJ2-4
d_gene: NA
CDR3nt: TGTGCCAGCAGCCCTAATGGCAGGATTCAGTACTTC
CDR3aa: CASSPNGRIQYF

v_gene: TRBV4-1
abundance: NA
j_gene: TRBJ2-5
d_gene: TRBD1
CDR3nt: TGCGCCAGCAGTTCGGGACAGCTTACACAAGAGACCCAGTACTTC
CDR3aa: CASSSGQLTQETQYF

v_gene: TRBV5-1
abundance: NA
j_gene: TRBJ2-3
d_gene: NA
CDR3nt: TGCGCCAGCAGCTTTCTAGCCGGGGATACGCAGTATTTT
CDR3aa: CASSFLAGDTQYF

v_gene: TRBV12-3/TRBV12-4
abundance: few
j_gene: TRBJ2-3
d_gene: NA
CDR3nt: TGTGCCAGCACCCAGCCCGGGGATACGCAGTATTTT
CDR3aa: CASTQPGDTQYF

v_gene: TRBV18
abundance: NA
j_gene: TRBJ2-2
d_gene: NA
CDR3nt: TGTGCCAGCTCACCGCAACCTGGGTTCGACACCGGGGAGCTGTTTTTT
CDR3aa: CASSPQPGFDTGELFF

v_gene: TRBV29-1
abundance: few
j_gene: TRBJ1-2
d_gene: NA
CDR3nt: TGCAGCGTTGAACAGCTCGGCCCCTATGGCTACACCTTC
CDR3aa: CSVEQLGPYGYTF

v_gene: TRBV7-9
abundance: NA
j_gene: TRBJ1-1
d_gene: NA
CDR3nt: TGTGCCAGCAGCCGAAGGACAGAGAACACTGAAGCTTTCTTT
CDR3aa: CASSRRTENTEAFF

v_gene: TRBV28
abundance: NA
j_gene: TRBJ2-1
d_gene: NA
CDR3nt: TGTGCCAGCGGTCGACGGAAGTACAATGAGCAGTTCTTC
CDR3aa: CASGRRKYNEQFF

v_gene: TRBV5-4
abundance: NA
j_gene: TRBJ2-1
d_gene: NA
CDR3nt: TGTGCCAGCAGCTTGGTCGGAGCGGCCAGGCACAATGAGCAGTTCTTC
CDR3aa: CASSLVGAARHNEQFF

v_gene: TRBV2
abundance: few
j_gene: TRBJ2-2
d_gene: TRBD2
CDR3nt: TGTGTCGCGTCAGGGAGGGACACCGGGGAGCTGTTTTTT
CDR3aa: CVASGRDTGELFF

v_gene: TRBV12-3/TRBV12-4
abundance: NA
j_gene: TRBJ1-2
d_gene: NA
CDR3nt: TGTGCCAGCAGTTTGGCAAATGGCTACACCTTC
CDR3aa: CASSLANGYTF

v_gene: TRBV9
abundance: NA
j_gene: TRBJ1-6
d_gene: NA
CDR3nt: TGTGCCAGCAGCCAAGCTAGGGATTCACCCCTCCACTTT
CDR3aa: CASSQARDSPLHF

v_gene: TRBV4-3
abundance: few
j_gene: TRBJ2-7
d_gene: NA
CDR3nt: TGCGCCAGCAGCCAAGGGTTCGACCCGACCTACGAGCAGTACTTC
CDR3aa: CASSQGFDPTYEQYF

v_gene: TRBV10-3
abundance: few
j_gene: TRBJ2-1
d_gene: TRBD2
CDR3nt: TGTGCCATCAGTGGACTAGCGGGAGCCCGGAGCTCCTACAATGAGCAGTTCTTC
CDR3aa: CAISGLAGARSSYNEQFF

v_gene: TRBV4-3
abundance: NA
j_gene: TRBJ2-7
d_gene: NA
CDR3nt: TGCGCCAGCAGCCAAGAAAGGGGCGGAGGGGCAGTCTACGAGCAGTACTTC
CDR3aa: CASSQERGGGAVYEQYF

v_gene: TRBV7-2
abundance: few
j_gene: TRBJ1-6
d_gene: NA
CDR3nt: TGTGCCAGCAGCTTAGGGCAGGGTATTGCTTTCTCACCCCTCCACTTT
CDR3aa: CASSLGQGIAFSPLHF

v_gene: TRBV12-3/TRBV12-4
abundance: NA
j_gene: TRBJ2-1
d_gene: NA
CDR3nt: TGTGCCAGCAGAACCAGTTCGGGGCAGGAGCAGTTCTTC
CDR3aa: CASRTSSGQEQFF

v_gene: TRBV28
abundance: few
j_gene: TRBJ1-1
d_gene: NA
CDR3nt: TGTGCCAGCAGTGTCCGAACTGAAGCTTTCTTT
CDR3aa: CASSVRTEAFF

v_gene: TRBV4-3
abundance: few
j_gene: TRBJ2-2
d_gene: NA
CDR3nt: TGCGCCAGCAGCCAAGTTCCACAGGCGATCGGGGAGCTGTTTTTT
CDR3aa: CASSQVPQAIGELFF

v_gene: TRBV12-3/TRBV12-4
abundance: NA
j_gene: TRBJ1-3
d_gene: NA
CDR3nt: TGTGCCAGCAGCCGTTTCGACGACGGGGGGACCATATATTTT
CDR3aa: CASSRFDDGGTIYF

v_gene: TRBV7-2
abundance: NA
j_gene: TRBJ2-7
d_gene: NA
CDR3nt: TGTGCCAGCAGCTTAGTAGGCCCAGACGAGCAGTACTTC
CDR3aa: CASSLVGPDEQYF

v_gene: TRBV7-3
abundance: few
j_gene: TRBJ2-1
d_gene: TRBD2
CDR3nt: TGTGCCAGCAGCCCAACTAGCGCCCCGGGGCATGAGCAGTTCTTC
CDR3aa: CASSPTSAPGHEQFF

v_gene: TRBV6-5
abundance: few
j_gene: TRBJ2-5
d_gene: NA
CDR3nt: TGTGCCAGCAGTTACCTCTCTCTGATAGAGACCCAGTACTTC
CDR3aa: CASSYLSLIETQYF

v_gene: TRBV21-1
abundance: NA
j_gene: TRBJ2-7
d_gene: NA
CDR3nt: TGTGCCAGCAGCACTCCTCTGACAGGGGTGGGCTACGAGCAGTACTTC
CDR3aa: CASSTPLTGVGYEQYF

v_gene: TRBV28
abundance: NA
j_gene: TRBJ1-1
d_gene: NA
CDR3nt: TGTGCCGTCCGGACCATGGGAACTGAAGCTTTCTTT
CDR3aa: CAVRTMGTEAFF

v_gene: TRBV27
abundance: NA
j_gene: TRBJ2-7
d_gene: NA
CDR3nt: TGTGCCAGCAGTTCGTATGACGAGCAGTACTTC
CDR3aa: CASSSYDEQYF

v_gene: TRBV3-1
abundance: NA
j_gene: TRBJ1-3
d_gene: NA
CDR3nt: TGTGCCAGCAGTGGGACGGACTCTGGAAACACCATATATTTT
CDR3aa: CASSGTDSGNTIYF

v_gene: TRBV6-1
abundance: NA
j_gene: TRBJ2-7
d_gene: NA
CDR3nt: TGTGCCAGCAGTGAAGCGTCGCAGCCCTACGAGCAGTACTTC
CDR3aa: CASSEASQPYEQYF

v_gene: TRBV5-6
abundance: few
j_gene: TRBJ2-5
d_gene: TRBD2
CDR3nt: TGTGCCAGCAGCTTGAGGTTTAGGCTAGCGGGAGTTTGGGAGACCCAGTACTTC
CDR3aa: CASSLRFRLAGVWETQYF

v_gene: TRBV10-3
abundance: few
j_gene: TRBJ2-6
d_gene: TRBD1
CDR3nt: TGTGCCACACAGGGGCCCGGGGCCAACGTCCTGACTTTC
CDR3aa: CATQGPGANVLTF

v_gene: TRBV27
abundance: few
j_gene: TRBJ2-7
d_gene: TRBD1
CDR3nt: TGTGCCAGCAGCACCAAACGACAGGGAAACGAGCAGTACTTC
CDR3aa: CASSTKRQGNEQYF

v_gene: TRBV27
abundance: NA
j_gene: TRBJ2-7
d_gene: TRBD1
CDR3nt: TGTGCCAGCAGTGTCGACAGGGTTAGTGGCGAGCAGTACTTC
CDR3aa: CASSVDRVSGEQYF

v_gene: TRBV5-5
abundance: few
j_gene: TRBJ2-2
d_gene: NA
CDR3nt: TGTGCCAACAGCTTGGAGCTGCCGACCGTCCCCAGTTTTCCCGGGGAGCTGTTTTTT
CDR3aa: CANSLELPTVPSFPGELFF